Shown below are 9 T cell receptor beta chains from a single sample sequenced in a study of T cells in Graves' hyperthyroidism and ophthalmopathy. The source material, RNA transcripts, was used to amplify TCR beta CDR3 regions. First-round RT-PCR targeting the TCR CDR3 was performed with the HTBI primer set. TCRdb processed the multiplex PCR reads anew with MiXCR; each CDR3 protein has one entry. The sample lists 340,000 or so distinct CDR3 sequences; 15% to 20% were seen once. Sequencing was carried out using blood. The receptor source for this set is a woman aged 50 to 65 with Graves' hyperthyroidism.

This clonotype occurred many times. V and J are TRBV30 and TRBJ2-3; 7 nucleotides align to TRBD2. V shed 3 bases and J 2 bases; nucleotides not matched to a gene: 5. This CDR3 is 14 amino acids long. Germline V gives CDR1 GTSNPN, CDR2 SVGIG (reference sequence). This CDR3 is CAWSPSGPTDTQYF. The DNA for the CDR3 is TGTGCCTGGAGCCCTAGCGGACCCACAGATACGCAGTATTTT.

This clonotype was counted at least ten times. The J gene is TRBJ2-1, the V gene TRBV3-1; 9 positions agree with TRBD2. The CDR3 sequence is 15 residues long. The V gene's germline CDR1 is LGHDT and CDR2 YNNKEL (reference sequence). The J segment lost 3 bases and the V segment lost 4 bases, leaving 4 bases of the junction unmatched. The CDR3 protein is CASSLSGSFYNEQFF. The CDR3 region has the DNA TGTGCCAGCAGCCTTAGCGGGAGTTTCTACAATGAGCAGTTCTTC.

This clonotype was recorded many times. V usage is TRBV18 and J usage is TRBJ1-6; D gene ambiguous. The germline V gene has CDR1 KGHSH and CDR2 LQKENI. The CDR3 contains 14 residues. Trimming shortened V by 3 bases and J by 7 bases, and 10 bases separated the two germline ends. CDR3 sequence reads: CASSPRQDNSPLHF. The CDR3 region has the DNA TGTGCCAGCTCACCTCGGCAGGACAATTCACCCCTCCACTTT.

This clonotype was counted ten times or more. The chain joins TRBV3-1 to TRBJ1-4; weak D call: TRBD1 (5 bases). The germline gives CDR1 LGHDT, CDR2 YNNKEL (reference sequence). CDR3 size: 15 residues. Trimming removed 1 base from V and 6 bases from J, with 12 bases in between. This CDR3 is CASSQVQTVDEKLFF. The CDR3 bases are TGTGCCAGCAGCCAAGTACAGACAGTCGATGAAAAACTGTTTTTT.

CDR3 nucleotide sequence: TGTGCCACCACGACAGGGAGGGGGGCCACCGAAGCTTTCTTT. Its translation: CATTTGRGATEAFF. V is TRBV10-3 and J is TRBJ1-1, with 7 bases fitting TRBD1. The CDR3 extends over 14 amino acids. Germline V CDR1 and CDR2: ENHRY, SYGVKD. V was pared by 10 bases and J by 8 bases, with 16 bases of the junction left unmatched.

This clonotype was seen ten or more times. Here the CDR3 DNA reads TGTGCCAGCAGTGAAGCGTTTTACTATCGCACAGATACGCAGTATTTT. As protein: CASSEAFYYRTDTQYF. The genes are TRBV6-1 and TRBJ2-3; D ambiguous. CDR3 size: 16 residues. Germline values: CDR1 MNHNS, CDR2 SASEGT. The V end was cut by 0 bases, the J end by 1 base, with 11 bases between.

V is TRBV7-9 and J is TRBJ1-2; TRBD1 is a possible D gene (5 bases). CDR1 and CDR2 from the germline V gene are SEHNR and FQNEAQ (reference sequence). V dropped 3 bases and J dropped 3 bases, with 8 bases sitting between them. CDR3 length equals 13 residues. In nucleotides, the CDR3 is TGTGCCAGCAGCTTTGGGGGGGACTATGGCTACACCTTC. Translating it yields CASSFGGDYGYTF.

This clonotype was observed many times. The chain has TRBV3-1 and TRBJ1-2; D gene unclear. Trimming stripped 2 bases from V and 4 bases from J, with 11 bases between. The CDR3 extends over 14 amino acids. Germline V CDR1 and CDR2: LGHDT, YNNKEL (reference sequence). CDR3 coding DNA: TGTGCCAGCAGCCAATCCGATGCTACCTATGGCTACACCTTC. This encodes CASSQSDATYGYTF.

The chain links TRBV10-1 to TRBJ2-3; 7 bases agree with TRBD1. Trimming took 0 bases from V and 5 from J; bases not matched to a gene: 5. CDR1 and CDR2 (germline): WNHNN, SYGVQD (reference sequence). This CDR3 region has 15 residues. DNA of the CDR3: TGCGCCAGCAGTGAGTCTCACAGGGGTATAGATACGCAGTATTTT. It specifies CASSESHRGIDTQYF.